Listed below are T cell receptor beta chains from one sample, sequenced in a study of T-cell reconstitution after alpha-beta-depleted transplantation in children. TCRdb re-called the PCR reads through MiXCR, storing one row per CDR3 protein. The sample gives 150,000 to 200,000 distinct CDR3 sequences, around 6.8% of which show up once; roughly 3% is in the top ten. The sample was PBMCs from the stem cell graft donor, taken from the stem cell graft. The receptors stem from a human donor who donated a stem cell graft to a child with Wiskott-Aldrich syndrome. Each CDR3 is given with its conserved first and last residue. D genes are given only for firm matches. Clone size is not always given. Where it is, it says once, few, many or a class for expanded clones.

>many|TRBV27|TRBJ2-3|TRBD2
CASSSLLAGDTDTQYF
TGTGCCAGCAGTTCCCTCCTAGCGGGAGACACAGATACGCAGTATTTT
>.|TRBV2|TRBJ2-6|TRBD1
CTISPIPGQEASGANVLTF
TGTACCATCAGCCCCATACCGGGACAGGAGGCTTCTGGGGCCAACGTCCTGACTTTC
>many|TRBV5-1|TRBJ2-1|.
CASSLARAATISYNEQFF
TGCGCCAGCAGCTTGGCCAGGGCAGCGACCATCTCCTACAATGAGCAGTTCTTC
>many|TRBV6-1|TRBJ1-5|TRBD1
CASSDPGQGWVMTQHF
TGTGCCAGCAGTGACCCAGGACAGGGGTGGGTAATGACCCAGCATTTT
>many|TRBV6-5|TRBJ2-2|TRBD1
CASKLTGGNTGELFF
TGTGCCAGCAAGCTTACAGGGGGAAACACCGGGGAGCTGTTTTTT
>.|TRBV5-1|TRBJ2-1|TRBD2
CASSLLADLSYNEQFF
TGCGCCAGCAGCCTACTAGCGGACCTCTCCTACAATGAGCAGTTCTTC
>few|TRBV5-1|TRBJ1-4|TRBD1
CASSLGQGVTTNEKLFF
TGCGCCAGCAGCTTGGGACAGGGGGTGACGACTAATGAAAAACTGTTTTTT
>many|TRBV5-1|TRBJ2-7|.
CASSPAGRAPYEQYF
TGCGCCAGCAGCCCCGCCGGCAGGGCCCCCTACGAGCAGTACTTC
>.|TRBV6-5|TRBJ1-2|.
CASKRTSDVDSYGYTF
TGTGCCAGCAAGAGAACCTCGGACGTTGACTCCTATGGCTACACCTTC
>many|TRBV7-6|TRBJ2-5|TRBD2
CASSFVAGRQETQYF
TGTGCCAGCAGCTTCGTAGCGGGAAGACAAGAGACCCAGTACTTC
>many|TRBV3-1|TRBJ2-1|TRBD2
CASSQVSGTSGQSSYNEQFF
TGTGCCAGCAGCCAAGTATCCGGGACTAGCGGGCAGAGCTCCTACAATGAGCAGTTCTTC
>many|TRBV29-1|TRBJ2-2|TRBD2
CSVLFGRPNTGELFF
TGCAGCGTTCTTTTCGGGAGGCCGAACACCGGGGAGCTGTTTTTT
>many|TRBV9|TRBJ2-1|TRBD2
CASSPGLPGGDNEQFF
TGTGCCAGCAGTCCTGGGCTCCCGGGGGGTGACAATGAGCAGTTCTTC
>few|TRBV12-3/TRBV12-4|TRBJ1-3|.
CASSLSGNTIYF
TGTGCCAGCAGTTTATCTGGAAACACCATATATTTT
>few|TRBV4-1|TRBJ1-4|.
CASSPGLTNEKLFF
TGCGCCAGCAGCCCAGGGTTGACTAATGAAAAACTGTTTTTT
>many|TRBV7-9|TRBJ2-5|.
CASSLVIRDGQTQYF
TGTGCCAGCAGCTTAGTAATTCGGGACGGACAAACCCAGTACTTC
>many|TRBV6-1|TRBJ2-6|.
CASSGAHSASGANVLTF
TGTGCCAGCAGTGGGGCACATAGCGCTTCTGGGGCCAACGTCCTGACTTTC
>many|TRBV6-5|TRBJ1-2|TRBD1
CASSYRTGGAYYGYTF
TGTGCCAGCAGTTACCGGACAGGGGGCGCGTACTATGGCTACACCTTC
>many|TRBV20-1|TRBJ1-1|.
CSATGRVNTEAFF
TGCAGTGCTACGGGACGGGTGAACACTGAAGCTTTCTTT
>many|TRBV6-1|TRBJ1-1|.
CASSVRGTAEAFF
TGTGCCAGCAGTGTAAGGGGAACCGCTGAAGCTTTCTTT
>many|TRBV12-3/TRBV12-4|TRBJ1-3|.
CASSRRGFSGNTIYF
TGTGCCAGCAGCCGCAGGGGCTTCTCTGGAAACACCATATATTTT
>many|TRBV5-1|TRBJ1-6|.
CASSYTGTSNSPLHF
TGCGCCAGCAGCTACACCGGGACATCTAATTCACCCCTCCACTTT
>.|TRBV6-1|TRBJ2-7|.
CASRESPTEYF
TGTGCCAGCAGAGAGTCCCCCACGGAGTACTTC
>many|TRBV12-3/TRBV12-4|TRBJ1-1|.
CASSRNPAGEAFF
TGTGCCAGCAGCCGCAATCCGGCGGGGGAAGCTTTCTTT
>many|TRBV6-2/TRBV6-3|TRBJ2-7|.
CASRPTSSYEQYF
TGTGCCAGCAGGCCAACTTCATCCTACGAGCAGTACTTC
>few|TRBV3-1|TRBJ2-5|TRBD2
CASSYRLAGTLQETQYF
TGTGCCAGCAGCTACCGACTAGCGGGAACCCTCCAGGAGACCCAGTACTTC
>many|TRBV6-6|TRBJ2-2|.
CASRGGQGGELFF
TGTGCCAGCAGGGGGGGCCAAGGCGGGGAGCTGTTTTTT